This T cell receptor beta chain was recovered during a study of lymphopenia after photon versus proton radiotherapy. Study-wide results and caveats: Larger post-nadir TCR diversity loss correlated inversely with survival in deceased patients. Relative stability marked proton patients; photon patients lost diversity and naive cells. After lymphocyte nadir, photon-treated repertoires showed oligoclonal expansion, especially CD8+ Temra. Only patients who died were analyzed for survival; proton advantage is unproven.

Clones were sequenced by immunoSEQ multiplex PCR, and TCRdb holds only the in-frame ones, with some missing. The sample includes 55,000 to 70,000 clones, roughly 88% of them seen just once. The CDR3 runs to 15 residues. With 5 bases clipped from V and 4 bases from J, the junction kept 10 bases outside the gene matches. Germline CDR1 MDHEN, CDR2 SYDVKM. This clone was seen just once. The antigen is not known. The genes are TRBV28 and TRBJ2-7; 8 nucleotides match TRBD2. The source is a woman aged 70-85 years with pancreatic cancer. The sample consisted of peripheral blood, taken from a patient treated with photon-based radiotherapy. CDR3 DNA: TGTGCCAGCAGTGGCCAGCGGGAGATCAAGTACGAGCAGTACTTC. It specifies CASSGQREIKYEQYF.